Below are 10 T cell receptor beta chains sequenced from a single sample in a study of radiation and T cells in renal cell carcinoma. The time point is: baseline pretreatment blood. The treatment: 15 Gy SBRT to primary tumor, nephrectomy 4 weeks later. Using immunoSEQ multiplex PCR, the repertoire was profiled, and TCRdb retains in-frame clones only, with some absent. The sample consists of 140,000 or so clones, about 88% of them appearing once. Sequences were derived from blood, sampled from a patient whose treatment included radiotherapy and nephrectomy. These receptor sequences come from a woman aged 50 to 60 with renal cell carcinoma.

The gene calls are TRBV6-1 and TRBJ1-1; TRBD1 is a possible D gene (5 bases). V was pared by 8 bases and J by 1 base, with 11 bases between. Germline CDR1 reads MNHNS; CDR2 reads SASEGT. The CDR3 covers 13 residues. The DNA for the CDR3 is TGTGCCAGCTCCGAGCAGGGGAACACTGAAGCTTTCTTT. Residues: CASSEQGNTEAFF.

The chain has TRBV7-9 and TRBJ2-1; 8 bases align to TRBD2. The J segment lost 2 bases and the V segment lost 5 bases, leaving 5 bases of the junction unmatched. Looked up from germline, CDR1 is SEHNR and CDR2 is FQNEAQ (reference sequence). The CDR3 is 15 amino acids. The CDR3 nucleotides read TGTGCCAGCAGCCCAGCGGGGGCTCCCTACAATGAGCAGTTCTTC. It translates to CASSPAGAPYNEQFF.

The chain uses TRBV6-6 and TRBJ1-6; D possibly corresponds to TRBD1 (6 bases). The CDR3 is made up of 14 amino acids. Deletions cut 6 bases from V and 5 bases from J, with 11 bases between. Germline CDR1 is MNHNY and CDR2 is SVGAGI (reference sequence). The CDR3 DNA sequence: TGTGCCAGCAGCCGGGACACCGATAATTCACCCCTCCACTTT. Protein product: CASSRDTDNSPLHF.

CDR3 in amino acids: CASTKIRTGDLNQPQHF. The CDR3 nucleotides are TGTGCCAGCACCAAGATAAGGACAGGAGACCTCAATCAGCCCCAGCATTTT. The chain couples TRBV7-3 to TRBJ1-5; 7 nucleotides match TRBD1. V was clipped by 7 bases and J by 3 bases; unmatched bases: 15. There are 17 residues in the CDR3. Germline CDR1 and CDR2: SGHTA and FQGTGA.

This clone has just one count. The chain couples TRBV6-5 to TRBJ1-5, with a tentative D call TRBD1 (6 bases). V lost 5 bases, J lost 4 bases, and 15 bases lay in between. Germline lookup yields CDR1 MNHEY and CDR2 SVGAGI. This CDR3 is built from 15 residues. The CDR3 sequence is CASSNTQGGNQPQHF. The CDR3 DNA reads TGTGCCAGCAGTAACACACAGGGAGGGAATCAGCCCCAGCATTTT.

The chain joins TRBV14 to TRBJ1-2; D is perhaps TRBD1 (5 bases). Germline V gene lookup returns CDR1 SGHDN and CDR2 FVKESK. V lost 4 bases and J lost 4, with 10 bases in between. The CDR3 contains 13 residues. DNA for the CDR3: TGTGCCAGCAGCCCGGACACGTTCTATGGCTACACCTTC. Its translation: CASSPDTFYGYTF.

The genes are TRBV5-4 and TRBJ1-5; a possible D gene is TRBD1 (6 bases). Germline values: CDR1 SGHNT, CDR2 YYREEE (reference sequence). Deletions cut 0 bases from V and 8 bases from J, with 6 bases between. The CDR3 runs to 12 residues. For the CDR3, the DNA is TGTGCCAGCAGCTTGGACAGGGAGCCCCAGCATTTT. Protein sequence: CASSLDREPQHF.

Written as DNA, the CDR3 is TGTGCCAGCAGCCCAGCCAGGGACAGGGGTTTAGGCTACACCTTC. This sequence encodes CASSPARDRGLGYTF. The chain has TRBV7-8 and TRBJ1-2; TRBD1 matches 10 bases. The CDR3 sequence is 15 residues long. Germline V CDR1 and CDR2: SGHVS, FQNEAQ. V shed 5 bases, J shed 8 bases, and the junction held 11 bases outside the gene matches.

The chain combines TRBV5-8 with TRBJ1-2, with 7 positions matching TRBD1. Trimming cost V 4 bases and J 8 bases; bases outside gene matches: 8. The germline V gene encodes CDR1 SGHTS and CDR2 YDEGEE. CDR3 length: 13 amino acids. The CDR3 reads CASSPGTVPGYTF. CDR3 coding DNA: TGTGCCAGCAGCCCCGGGACAGTGCCGGGCTACACCTTC.

The genes are TRBV2 and TRBJ1-4; TRBD1 matches 7 bases. The V and J ends lost 6 bases and 4 bases, in that order; junction bases with no gene match: 8. The CDR3 has 15 residues. CDR1 and CDR2 (germline): SNHLY, FYNNEI. The CDR3, as DNA: TGTGCCAGCAGAACCTCCCGACAGGGTAATGAAAAACTGTTTTTT. This translates into CASRTSRQGNEKLFF.